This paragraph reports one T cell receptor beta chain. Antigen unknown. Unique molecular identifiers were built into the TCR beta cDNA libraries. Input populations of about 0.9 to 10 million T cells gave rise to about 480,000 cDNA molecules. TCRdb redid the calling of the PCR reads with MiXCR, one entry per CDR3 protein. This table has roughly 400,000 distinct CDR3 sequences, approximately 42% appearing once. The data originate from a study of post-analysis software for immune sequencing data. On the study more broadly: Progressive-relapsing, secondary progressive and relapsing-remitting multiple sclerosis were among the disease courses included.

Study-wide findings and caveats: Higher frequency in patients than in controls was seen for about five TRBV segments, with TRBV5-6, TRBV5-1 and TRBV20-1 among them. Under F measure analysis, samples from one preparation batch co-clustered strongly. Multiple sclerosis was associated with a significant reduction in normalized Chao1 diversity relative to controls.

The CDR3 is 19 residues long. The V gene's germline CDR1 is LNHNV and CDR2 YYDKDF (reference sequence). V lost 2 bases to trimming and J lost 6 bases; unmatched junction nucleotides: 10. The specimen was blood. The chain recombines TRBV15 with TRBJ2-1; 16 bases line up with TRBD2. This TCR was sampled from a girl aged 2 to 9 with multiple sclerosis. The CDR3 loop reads CATSRSFGTSGRAGNEQFF. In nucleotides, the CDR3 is TGTGCCACCAGCAGATCCTTCGGGACTAGCGGGAGGGCCGGCAATGAGCAGTTCTTC.